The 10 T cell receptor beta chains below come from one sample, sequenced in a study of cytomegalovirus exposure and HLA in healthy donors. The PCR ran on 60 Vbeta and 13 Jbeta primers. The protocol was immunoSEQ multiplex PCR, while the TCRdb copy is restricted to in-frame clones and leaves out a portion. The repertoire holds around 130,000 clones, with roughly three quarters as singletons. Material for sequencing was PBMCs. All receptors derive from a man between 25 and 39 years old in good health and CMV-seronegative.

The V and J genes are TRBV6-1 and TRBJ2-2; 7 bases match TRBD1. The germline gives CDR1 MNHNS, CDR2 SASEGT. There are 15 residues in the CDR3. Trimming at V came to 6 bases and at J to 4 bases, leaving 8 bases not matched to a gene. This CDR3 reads CASRIMTGITGELFF. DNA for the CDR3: TGTGCCAGCAGGATTATGACAGGGATCACCGGGGAGCTGTTTTTT.

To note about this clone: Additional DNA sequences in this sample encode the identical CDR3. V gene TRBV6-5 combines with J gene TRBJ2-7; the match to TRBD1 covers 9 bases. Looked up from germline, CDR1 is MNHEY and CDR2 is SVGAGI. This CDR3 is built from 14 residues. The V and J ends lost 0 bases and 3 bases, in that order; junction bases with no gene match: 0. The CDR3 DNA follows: TGTGCCAGCAGTTACTCGACAGGGGGCTACGAGCAGTACTTC. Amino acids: CASSYSTGGYEQYF.

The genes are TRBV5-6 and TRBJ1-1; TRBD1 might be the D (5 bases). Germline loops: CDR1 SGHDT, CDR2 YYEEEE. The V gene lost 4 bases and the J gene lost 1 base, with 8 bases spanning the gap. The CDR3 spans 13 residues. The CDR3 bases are TGTGCCAGCAGCGTAGGACAGAACACTGAAGCTTTCTTT. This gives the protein CASSVGQNTEAFF.

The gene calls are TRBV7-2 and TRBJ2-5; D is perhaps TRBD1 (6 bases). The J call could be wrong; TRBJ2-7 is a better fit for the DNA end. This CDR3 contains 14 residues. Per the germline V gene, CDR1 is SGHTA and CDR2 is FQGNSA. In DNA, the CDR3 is TGTGCCAGCACCTCCGGGACACCACCCTACGAGCAGTACTTC. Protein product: CASTSGTPPYEQYF.

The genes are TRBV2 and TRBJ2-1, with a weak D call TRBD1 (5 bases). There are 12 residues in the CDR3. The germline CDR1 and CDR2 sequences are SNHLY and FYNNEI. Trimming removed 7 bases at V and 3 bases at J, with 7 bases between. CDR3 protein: CASMDNYNEQFF. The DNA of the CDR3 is TGTGCCAGCATGGACAACTACAATGAGCAGTTCTTC.

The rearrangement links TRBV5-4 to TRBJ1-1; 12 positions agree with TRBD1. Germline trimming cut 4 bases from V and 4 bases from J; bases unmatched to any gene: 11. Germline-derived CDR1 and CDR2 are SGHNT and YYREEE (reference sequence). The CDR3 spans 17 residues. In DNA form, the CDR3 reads TGTGCCAGCAGCCCGGACCCGGGACAGGGGGCCGGCACTGAAGCTTTCTTT. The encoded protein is CASSPDPGQGAGTEAFF.

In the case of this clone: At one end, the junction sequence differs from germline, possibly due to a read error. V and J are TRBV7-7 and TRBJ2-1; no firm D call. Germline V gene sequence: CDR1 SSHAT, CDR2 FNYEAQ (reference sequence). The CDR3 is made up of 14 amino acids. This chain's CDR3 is CASSLHLDASEQFF. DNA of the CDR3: TGTGCTAGCAGCTTGCACCTAGATGCGAGCGAGCAGTTCTTC.

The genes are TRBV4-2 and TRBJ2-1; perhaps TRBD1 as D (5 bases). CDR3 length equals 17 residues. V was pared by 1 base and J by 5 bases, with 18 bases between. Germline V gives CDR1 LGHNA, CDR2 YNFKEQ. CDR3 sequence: CASSQAPQGTPNNEQFF. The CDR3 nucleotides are TGTGCCAGCAGCCAAGCTCCGCAGGGCACCCCCAACAATGAGCAGTTCTTC.

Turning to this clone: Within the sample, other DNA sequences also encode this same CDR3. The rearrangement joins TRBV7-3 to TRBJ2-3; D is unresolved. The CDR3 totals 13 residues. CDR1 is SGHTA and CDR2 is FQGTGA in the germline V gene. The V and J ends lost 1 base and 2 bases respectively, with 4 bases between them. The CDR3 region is CASSLRPTDTQYF. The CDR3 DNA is TGTGCCAGCAGCTTAAGGCCCACAGATACGCAGTATTTT.

CDR3 residues: CASRNREGSPETQYF. Written as DNA, the CDR3 is TGTGCCAGCAGGAACAGGGAGGGTAGCCCAGAGACCCAGTACTTC. The rearrangement joins TRBV27 to TRBJ2-5; possibly TRBD2 for D (7 bases). The CDR3 has 15 residues. The V gene's germline CDR1 is MNHEY and CDR2 SMNVEV (reference sequence). V was pared by 6 bases and J by 4 bases, with 18 bases between.